A single sample is the source of the 14 T cell receptor beta chains below, sequenced in a study of blood T cell repertoires in COVID-19 (dated by TCRdb to the early 2020s). The library was made by the immunoSEQ multiplex PCR assay. TCRdb took this table from immuneACCESS and kept in-frame rearrangements with V and J called. Such tables lack part of the clones; where checked against another copy, unresolved V genes explain under half of the gap, and the rest is unexplained. The sample table contains 200,000 to 300,000 clones; only one count was recorded for 80% to 90% of them. About 2.1% of the sample is taken by the ten largest. Sequenced: peripheral blood. Receptors originate from a man aged 25 to 40 with active or convalescent COVID-19.

The J gene is TRBJ1-2, the V gene TRBV29-1; tentatively, D is TRBD1 (5 bases). Trimming took off 0 bases at V and 8 bases at J, with 16 bases between the two ends. The CDR3 covers 14 residues. Germline-derived CDR1 and CDR2 are SQVTM and ANQGSEA. The CDR3 bases are TGCAGCGTTGAAGAGGGTCGGGGGATTAGGGGCTACACCTTC. Translation gives CSVEEGRGIRGYTF.

The chain carries TRBV4-3 and TRBJ1-1; 8 nucleotides align to TRBD1. The germline V gene encodes CDR1 LGHNA and CDR2 YSLEER. The J segment lost 0 bases and the V segment lost 1 base, leaving 4 bases of the junction unmatched. This CDR3 spans 16 amino acids. CDR3 loop: CASSQGLDRVNTEAFF. The CDR3 nucleotides are TGCGCCAGCAGCCAAGGGTTGGACAGGGTGAACACTGAAGCTTTCTTT.

This chain connects TRBV11-2 to TRBJ2-3; D not certain. This CDR3 contains 12 residues. From germline, CDR1 is SGHAT and CDR2 FQNNGV. Trimming removed 2 bases from V and 6 bases from J, with 6 bases in between. This CDR3 reads CASSLLGDTQYF. The CDR3 region has the DNA TGTGCCAGCAGCTTATTGGGCGATACGCAGTATTTT.

The chain couples TRBV6-5 to TRBJ1-1, with D unresolved. V lost 5 bases and J 7 bases, leaving 14 bases between the germline ends. Germline CDR1 is MNHEY and CDR2 is SVGAGI. The CDR3 is 13 amino acids. CDR3 sequence (DNA): TGTGCCAGCAGTACCCGTTCAGTTGGTGAAGCTTTCTTT. Its translation is CASSTRSVGEAFF.

This clone appeared a few times. The chain has TRBV5-1 and TRBJ2-7; tentatively, D is TRBD1 (6 bases). Trimming cost V 5 bases and J 3 bases, with 15 bases left between them. The CDR3 has 14 amino acids. Per the germline V gene, CDR1 is SGHRS and CDR2 is YFSETQ. The CDR3 spells CASSTGTMVYEQYF. CDR3 coding DNA: TGCGCCAGCAGTACCGGGACAATGGTCTACGAGCAGTACTTC.

This CDR3 is CASCPPGGGETQYF. The DNA of the CDR3 is TGTGCCAGCTGTCCCCCGGGGGGAGGGGAGACCCAGTACTTC. V and J are TRBV6-6 and TRBJ2-5; TRBD2 agrees at 7 bases. Germline V gene data show CDR1 as MNHNY and CDR2 as SVGAGI (reference sequence). V shed 8 bases, J shed 5 bases, and the junction held 11 bases outside the gene matches. The CDR3 runs to 14 residues.

The chain recombines TRBV2 with TRBJ1-1; D is unclear. CDR3 length: 12 residues. Trimming cost V 6 bases and J 1 base, with 6 bases left between them. The V gene's germline CDR1 is SNHLY and CDR2 FYNNEI. CDR3 loop: CASSGENTEAFF. Written as DNA, the CDR3 is TGTGCCAGCAGCGGGGAGAACACTGAAGCTTTCTTT.

This chain uses TRBV7-2 with TRBJ1-2, with 7 bases matching TRBD1. The CDR3 sequence is 14 residues long. Germline V gene lookup returns CDR1 SGHTA and CDR2 FQGNSA. Trimming at V came to 0 bases and at J to 14 bases, leaving 12 bases not matched to a gene. CDR3: CASSLANPGTVKTF. CDR3 nucleotides: TGTGCCAGCAGCTTAGCCAACCCCGGGACAGTGAAGACCTTC. The full variable domain, completed using reference TRBV7-2 and TRBJ1-2, is GAGVSQSPSNKVTEKGKDVELRCDPISGHTALYWYRQSLGQGLEFLIYFQGNSAPDKSGLPSDRFSAERTGGSVSTLTIQRTQQEDSAVYLCASSLANPGTVKTFGSGTRLTVV.

V usage is TRBV19 and J usage is TRBJ1-2; 7 bases are shared with TRBD1. V was clipped by 6 bases and J by 7 bases; unmatched bases: 14. The CDR3 loop spans 15 amino acids. From germline, CDR1 is LNHDA and CDR2 SQIVND (reference sequence). CDR3 sequence reads: CASSLAGTARSGYTF. CDR3 sequence (DNA): TGTGCCAGTAGCTTAGCCGGGACAGCCCGGTCTGGCTACACCTTC.

The chain carries TRBV5-1 and TRBJ2-5, with 8 bases identical to TRBD2. Germline CDR1 reads SGHRS; CDR2 reads YFSETQ. The CDR3 consists of 15 residues. With 3 bases clipped from V and 1 base from J, the junction kept 5 bases outside the gene matches. CDR3 DNA sequence: TGCGCCAGCAGCTCAATGGGACTAGGCCAAGAGACCCAGTACTTC. Protein sequence: CASSSMGLGQETQYF.

The chain combines TRBV19 with TRBJ1-2; 7 bases are a match to TRBD1. The junction had 4 bases not matched to a gene; V was cut back by 5 bases and J by 4 bases. CDR1 is LNHDA, CDR2 SQIVND, per germline (reference sequence). The CDR3 runs to 13 residues. The CDR3: CASSPTGRYGYTF. Written as DNA, the CDR3 is TGTGCCAGTAGTCCGACAGGGCGCTATGGCTACACCTTC.

The chain combines TRBV9 with TRBJ1-5; maybe TRBD1 (5 bases). The CDR3 length is 14 residues. Trimming took 4 bases from V and 5 from J, leaving 13 bases between them. Germline V gene lookup returns CDR1 SGDLS and CDR2 YYNGEE. CDR3 in DNA: TGTGCCAGCAGCCCAATTGGGACTGATCAGCCCCAGCATTTT. This translates into CASSPIGTDQPQHF. Filled out from reference TRBV9 and TRBJ1-5, the complete variable domain reads DSGVTQTPKHLITATGQRVTLRCSPRSGDLSVYWYQQSLDQGLQFLIQYYNGEERAKGNILERFSAQQFPDLHSELNLSSLELGDSALYFCASSPIGTDQPQHFGDGTRLSIL.

This clone has a single count. The DNA of the CDR3 is TGTGCCAGCTCACCGGGACAGGGGGCAAGTGGCACGCAGTATTTT. Translating gives CASSPGQGASGTQYF. The rearrangement uses TRBV18 and TRBJ2-3; 12 bases are shared with TRBD1. Germline values: CDR1 KGHSH, CDR2 LQKENI. The CDR3 runs 15 residues. V dropped 3 bases and J dropped 9; count of bases not matched to a gene: 7.

This chain uses TRBV27 with TRBJ2-1, with a tentative D call TRBD2 (6 bases). This CDR3 has 12 residues. Looked up from germline, CDR1 is MNHEY and CDR2 is SMNVEV (reference sequence). The V end was cut by 3 bases, the J end by 9 bases, with 9 bases between. CDR3 nucleotides: TGTGCCAGCAGTTTTCGGGGGTTTGAGCAGTTCTTC. This translates into CASSFRGFEQFF.